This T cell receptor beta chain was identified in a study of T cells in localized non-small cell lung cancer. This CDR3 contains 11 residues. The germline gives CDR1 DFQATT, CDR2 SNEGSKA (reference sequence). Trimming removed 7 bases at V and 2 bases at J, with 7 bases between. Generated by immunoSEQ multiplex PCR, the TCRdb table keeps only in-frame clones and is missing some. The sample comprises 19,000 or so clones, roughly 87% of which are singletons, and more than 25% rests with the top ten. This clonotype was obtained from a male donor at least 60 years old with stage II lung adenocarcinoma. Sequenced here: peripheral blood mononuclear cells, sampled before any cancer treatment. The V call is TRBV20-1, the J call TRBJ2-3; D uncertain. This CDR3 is CSEHDTDTQYF. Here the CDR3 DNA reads TGCAGTGAGCACGACACAGATACGCAGTATTTT.